This TCR beta chain was captured by sequencing in a study of OX40 agonist ivuxolimab in advanced cancers. Overall study: Among those enrolled, mean age was about 62 years (range about 23 to 79) and approximately 83% were male.

This CDR3 spans 12 amino acids. V was cut by 6 bases and J by 5 bases, with 11 bases left in between. The germline V gene encodes CDR1 MNHNY and CDR2 SVGAGI (reference sequence). Data came from immunoSEQ multiplex PCR; TCRdb stores just in-frame clones and leaves some out. Here the sample spans 73,000 or so clones, roughly 86% being singletons. Sequencing was performed on CD4+ or CD8+ T cells sorted from blood, taken in a trial of the OX40 agonist ivuxolimab. The TCR originated in an adult with an advanced solid tumor such as melanoma, head and neck, liver or kidney cancer. The gene calls are TRBV6-6 and TRBJ2-7; D gene uncertain. CDR3 in DNA: TGTGCCAGCAGCCCTTCTCCGGACGAGCAGTACTTC. This codes for CASSPSPDEQYF.